Following are 25 T cell receptor beta chains from one sample sequenced in a study of OX40 agonist ivuxolimab in advanced cancers. The data were produced by immunoSEQ multiplex PCR, yet TCRdb's version contains in-frame clones alone and is incomplete. This sample has about 69,000 clones, with 80% to 85% found just once. The specimen was CD4+ or CD8+ T cells sorted from blood, collected in a trial of the OX40 agonist ivuxolimab. The receptors were sampled from an adult with an advanced solid tumor such as melanoma, head and neck, liver or kidney cancer.

The rearrangement uses TRBV11-2 and TRBJ2-2; D is unresolved. CDR3 size: 13 residues. Germline loops: CDR1 SGHAT, CDR2 FQNNGV. The germline V and J ends were trimmed by 2 bases and 4 bases, with 5 bases remaining between them. DNA of the CDR3: TGTGCCAGCAGCTTAACACCCACCGGGGAGCTGTTTTTT. Encoded protein: CASSLTPTGELFF. Complete variable domain (other parts from reference TRBV11-2 and TRBJ2-2): EAGVAQSPRYKIIEKRQSVAFWCNPISGHATLYWYQQILGQGPKLLIQFQNNGVVDDSQLPKDRFSAERLKGVDSTLKIQPAKLEDSAVYLCASSLTPTGELFFGEGSRLTVL.

This clone has a single count. The chain couples TRBV27 to TRBJ2-7, with 9 bases fitting TRBD2. Germline V gene lookup returns CDR1 MNHEY and CDR2 SMNVEV (reference sequence). This CDR3 has 16 amino acids. V lost 6 bases, J lost 7 bases, and 16 bases stayed unmatched. The CDR3 bases are TGTGCCAGCAGCCCTGGGCCTGGCGGGAGGGCGAGGGAGCAGTACTTC. Translated: CASSPGPGGRAREQYF.

V and J are TRBV7-9 and TRBJ2-7; TRBD2 matches at 12 bases. V lost 5 bases and J lost 3; bases outside the gene matches: 11. Germline values: CDR1 SEHNR, CDR2 FQNEAQ (reference sequence). The CDR3 is 17 residues long. CDR3: CASSPRLAGAAHYEQYF. CDR3 coding DNA: TGTGCCAGCAGCCCCAGACTAGCGGGAGCCGCCCACTACGAGCAGTACTTC.

This sequence joins TRBV5-5 and TRBJ2-3; D may correspond to TRBD1 or TRBD2 (5 bases each). Looked up from germline, CDR1 is SGHKS and CDR2 is YYEKEE (reference sequence). V lost 0 bases and J 5 bases, leaving 10 bases between the germline ends. This CDR3 region has 14 residues. The chain's CDR3 is CASSLGLGGDTQYF. CDR3 bases: TGTGCCAGCAGCTTGGGGCTTGGGGGAGATACGCAGTATTTT.

The CDR3 spells CASSSRTAHNEKLFF. CDR3 coding DNA: TGTGCCAGCAGCTCTCGGACGGCCCATAATGAAAAACTGTTTTTT. The V call is TRBV11-2, the J call TRBJ1-4; no clear D. CDR3 length equals 15 residues. The germline V gene encodes CDR1 SGHAT and CDR2 FQNNGV. Between the trimmed V and J ends, which lost 4 bases and 4 bases, there was a span of 13 bases.

The V call is TRBV7-8, the J call TRBJ2-7, with 11 bases that match TRBD2. The CDR3 loop spans 13 amino acids. The junction had 4 bases not matched to a gene; V was cut back by 7 bases and J by 5 bases. CDR1 is SGHVS, CDR2 FQNEAQ, per germline. CDR3 loop: CASILAGGHEQYF. The CDR3 nucleotides are TGTGCCAGCATCCTAGCGGGAGGTCACGAGCAGTACTTC.

The chain uses TRBV19 and TRBJ2-7; TRBD1 might be the D (5 bases). From germline, CDR1 is LNHDA and CDR2 SQIVND (reference sequence). Trimming pared 2 bases from V and 0 bases from J, leaving 8 bases between. This CDR3 is 14 amino acids long. The CDR3, as DNA: TGTGCCAGTAGTATAAGGGGCCACTCCTACGAGCAGTACTTC. Encoded protein: CASSIRGHSYEQYF.

As regards this clone: Compared with germline, one end of the junction differs, possibly owing to a read error. The chain combines TRBV7-7 with TRBJ2-5; 8 nucleotides match TRBD1. The CDR3 loop spans 15 amino acids. CDR1 SSHAT and CDR2 FNYEAQ come from the germline V gene (reference sequence). The chain's CDR3 is CASSRGTGQAETQYF. The CDR3 DNA reads TGTGCTAGCAGCAGAGGGACAGGCCAGGCGGAGACCCAGTACTTC.

The gene calls are TRBV11-2 and TRBJ1-2, with D maybe TRBD1 (6 bases). CDR1 is SGHAT, CDR2 FQNNGV, per germline. The CDR3 runs to 14 residues. Trimming cost V 5 bases and J 7 bases, with 17 bases left between them. CDR3 coding DNA: TGTGCCAGCAGCGCGATCCGGACAGACGCTGGCTACACCTTC. It encodes CASSAIRTDAGYTF.

The chain joins TRBV5-4 to TRBJ2-2; TRBD2 matches at 11 bases. The CDR3 consists of 17 residues. Germline-derived CDR1 and CDR2 are SGHNT and YYREEE (reference sequence). The V segment lost 4 bases and the J segment 5 bases; nucleotides outside the gene matches: 10. The CDR3, as DNA: TGTGCCAGCAGCGCGGGGACTAGCGGAGAGATAACCGGGGAGCTGTTTTTT. Translated: CASSAGTSGEITGELFF.

This chain joins TRBV5-4 and TRBJ1-6; TRBD1 is a possible D gene (5 bases). The CDR3 consists of 16 residues. Looked up from germline, CDR1 is SGHNT and CDR2 is YYREEE (reference sequence). Trimming took 4 bases from V and 7 from J, leaving 18 bases between them. For the CDR3, the DNA is TGTGCCAGCAGCCCTGGGAGCCAGGGTAACAATTCACCCCTCCACTTT. Translating it yields CASSPGSQGNNSPLHF.

This chain connects TRBV4-1 to TRBJ1-4, with D unclear. CDR3 size: 15 residues. CDR1 and CDR2 from the germline V gene are MGHRA and YSYEKL. V was clipped by 0 bases and J by 6 bases, with 11 bases between them. The CDR3 protein is CASSQDWAGDEKLFF. The CDR3 coding sequence is TGCGCCAGCAGCCAAGACTGGGCCGGGGATGAAAAACTGTTTTTT.

The chain couples TRBV18 to TRBJ2-4; TRBD1 matches 10 bases. CDR3 length: 18 residues. The junction had 10 bases not matched to a gene; V was cut back by 3 bases and J by 2 bases. Germline V lookup: CDR1 KGHSH, CDR2 LQKENI. Written as DNA, the CDR3 is TGTGCCAGCTCACCGCTTCGTTCGGGACAGGGGCCCAAAAACATTCAGTACTTC. Amino acids: CASSPLRSGQGPKNIQYF.

This clone was counted between two and nine times. The chain combines TRBV30 with TRBJ1-5; D not certain. The germline V and J ends were trimmed by 0 bases and 7 bases, with 13 bases remaining between them. CDR3 length: 14 amino acids. Germline V lookup: CDR1 GTSNPN, CDR2 SVGIG (reference sequence). The CDR3 DNA reads TGTGCCTGGAGTGTAAAGGGAAGTGGACAGCCCCAGCATTTT. It encodes CAWSVKGSGQPQHF. Combining the CDR3 with reference TRBV30 and TRBJ1-5 gives the whole variable domain SQTIHQWPATLVQPVGSPLSLECTVEGTSNPNLYWYRQAAGRGLQLLFYSVGIGQISSEVPQNLSASRPQDRQFILSSKKLLLSDSGFYLCAWSVKGSGQPQHFGDGTRLSIL.

This chain joins TRBV5-5 and TRBJ2-2; TRBD1 matches 10 bases. Trimming removed 3 bases from V and 6 bases from J; junction bases left unmatched: 11. The germline V gene encodes CDR1 SGHKS and CDR2 YYEKEE (reference sequence). The CDR3 contains 17 residues. Here the CDR3 reads CASSWSGTGDFAGELFF. CDR3 coding DNA: TGTGCCAGCAGCTGGTCCGGGACAGGGGATTTTGCCGGGGAGCTGTTTTTT.

The chain couples TRBV5-1 to TRBJ2-6; D is undetermined. The CDR3 contains 14 residues. In germline, CDR1 is SGHRS, CDR2 YFSETQ. The V gene lost 0 bases and the J gene lost 2 bases, with 3 bases spanning the gap. The CDR3 loop reads CASSLGAGANVLTF. Here the CDR3 DNA reads TGCGCCAGCAGCTTGGGGGCTGGGGCCAACGTCCTGACTTTC.

The chain links TRBV5-1 to TRBJ2-5, with unresolved D. Germline CDR1 is SGHRS and CDR2 is YFSETQ. V was trimmed by 4 bases and J by 1 base, leaving 5 bases between them. This CDR3 is 12 amino acids long. In DNA form, the CDR3 reads TGCGCCAGCAGCGTCCGCCAAGAGACCCAGTACTTC. Protein: CASSVRQETQYF.

The CDR3 DNA reads TGCGCCAGCAGCTTGGATCAGGTTTTGGAGGGTGATGGCTACACCTTC. Residues: CASSLDQVLEGDGYTF. The rearrangement links TRBV5-1 to TRBJ1-2; the D is unclear. The CDR3 sequence is 16 residues long. The germline gives CDR1 SGHRS, CDR2 YFSETQ. V was pared by 0 bases and J by 6 bases, with 18 bases between. Combining the CDR3 with reference TRBV5-1 and TRBJ1-2 gives the whole variable domain KAGVTQTPRYLIKTRGQQVTLSCSPISGHRSVSWYQQTPGQGLQFLFEYFSETQRNKGNFPGRFSGRQFSNSRSEMNVSTLELGDSALYLCASSLDQVLEGDGYTFGSGTRLTVV.

The rearrangement uses TRBV25-1 and TRBJ1-2, with TRBD1 identical over 7 bases. The CDR3 is 14 residues long. Germline CDR1 and CDR2: MGHDK and SYGVNS. Losses at the gene ends were 6 bases for V and 2 bases for J; bases not matched to a gene: 6. DNA of the CDR3: TGTGCCAGCAGGCGACAGGGAGGGAACTATGGCTACACCTTC. It codes for CASRRQGGNYGYTF.

The chain is built from TRBV6-1 and TRBJ2-1, with 8 bases lining up with TRBD1. V shed 4 bases and J 4 bases; nucleotides not matched to a gene: 6. The germline CDR1 and CDR2 sequences are MNHNS and SASEGT. CDR3 length: 15 residues. CDR3 residues: CASSVQDREYNEQFF. CDR3 bases: TGTGCCAGCAGTGTCCAGGACAGGGAGTACAATGAGCAGTTCTTC.

The CDR3 coding sequence is TGTGCCAGCGACGCGGGGGTAACCGGGGAGCTGTTTTTT. Encoded protein: CASDAGVTGELFF. This rearrangement joins TRBV9 to TRBJ2-2, with 7 bases aligning to TRBD2. Germline CDR1 and CDR2: SGDLS and YYNGEE. Trimming removed 7 bases from V and 5 bases from J; junction bases left unmatched: 5. The CDR3 is made up of 13 amino acids.

Only a few counts were recorded for this clone. The genes are TRBV15 and TRBJ1-1; D is unresolved. Germline values: CDR1 LNHNV, CDR2 YYDKDF (reference sequence). Deletions cut 5 bases from V and 0 bases from J, with 7 bases between. The CDR3 loop spans 13 amino acids. CDR3 DNA sequence: TGTGCCACCAGCGCCCTATTGAACACTGAAGCTTTCTTT. It is translated as CATSALLNTEAFF.

The rearrangement joins TRBV6-5 to TRBJ1-1; 8 bases line up with TRBD1. CDR1 MNHEY and CDR2 SVGAGI come from the germline V gene. V shed 7 bases, J shed 5 bases, and the junction held 9 bases outside the gene matches. The CDR3 covers 14 residues. CDR3 coding DNA: TGTGCCAGCACCAAAAACAGGGGGTGGACTGAAGCTTTCTTT. It specifies CASTKNRGWTEAFF.

This chain connects TRBV29-1 to TRBJ1-2, with 7 bases aligning to TRBD1. Germline V lookup: CDR1 SQVTM, CDR2 ANQGSEA. Losses at the gene ends were 1 base for V and 4 bases for J; bases not matched to a gene: 6. The CDR3 is 14 amino acids. The CDR3 reads CSVEAGQNSYGYTF. CDR3 coding DNA: TGCAGCGTTGAAGCGGGACAGAATTCCTATGGCTACACCTTC.

V usage is TRBV19 and J usage is TRBJ1-2; D is possibly TRBD1 (5 bases). CDR1 is LNHDA and CDR2 is SQIVND in the germline V gene (reference sequence). The V gene lost 5 bases and the J gene lost 0 bases, with 13 bases spanning the gap. CDR3 length: 15 amino acids. This chain's CDR3 is CASSPRQRPNYGYTF. CDR3 bases: TGTGCCAGTAGTCCCCGACAGAGACCTAACTATGGCTACACCTTC.